Listed below are T cell receptor beta chains from one sample, sequenced in a study of blood T cell repertoires in COVID-19. The method was immunoSEQ multiplex PCR; TCRdb's version includes in-frame clones alone and lacks a portion of them. Of about 78,000 clones listed, around nine tenths are singletons. Source material: peripheral blood. These receptors were obtained from a man in his fifties or sixties with active or convalescent COVID-19. CDR3s leave out the opening cysteine and the closing phenylalanine or tryptophan. Each record gives: CDR3 protein, clone size, J gene, V gene. The listing skips clone size in some rows; elsewhere it reads once, few, many or a size class.

CDR3aa: ASSEDSLYTEAF; abundance: .; j_gene: TRBJ1-1; v_gene: TRBV10-2
CDR3aa: ASSPWRDSPLH; abundance: .; j_gene: TRBJ1-6; v_gene: TRBV11-2
CDR3aa: ASSSNPIGDGELF; abundance: .; j_gene: TRBJ2-2; v_gene: TRBV5-1
CDR3aa: ASSTGQPETDYT; abundance: .; j_gene: TRBJ1-2; v_gene: TRBV19
CDR3aa: ASSLDRGGTDRKG; abundance: .; j_gene: TRBJ1-2; v_gene: TRBV11-2
CDR3aa: ASSPQTGGEKLF; abundance: .; j_gene: TRBJ1-4; v_gene: TRBV18
CDR3aa: ASRGGSLNTEAF; abundance: .; j_gene: TRBJ1-1; v_gene: TRBV28
CDR3aa: ASSLVGQGKYEQY; abundance: .; j_gene: TRBJ2-7; v_gene: TRBV11-2
CDR3aa: ASSQVNYEQY; abundance: .; j_gene: TRBJ2-7; v_gene: TRBV2
CDR3aa: ASSQGHANYGYT; abundance: .; j_gene: TRBJ1-2; v_gene: TRBV4-3
CDR3aa: ASSVGAGDRYNSPLH; abundance: .; j_gene: TRBJ1-6; v_gene: TRBV9
CDR3aa: ASSLGQGGYNEQF; abundance: .; j_gene: TRBJ2-1; v_gene: TRBV7-6
CDR3aa: ASSRQAATNEKLF; abundance: .; j_gene: TRBJ1-4; v_gene: TRBV5-1
CDR3aa: ASSLAIRQLSYGYT; abundance: few; j_gene: TRBJ1-2; v_gene: TRBV28
CDR3aa: ASSFGRGQETQY; abundance: few; j_gene: TRBJ2-5; v_gene: TRBV11-2
CDR3aa: ASSLQGANQPQH; abundance: .; j_gene: TRBJ1-5; v_gene: TRBV27
CDR3aa: ASSQTGGMDNSPLH; abundance: .; j_gene: TRBJ1-6; v_gene: TRBV3-1/TRBV3-2
CDR3aa: ASSTGSGNQPQH; abundance: few; j_gene: TRBJ1-5; v_gene: TRBV5-8
CDR3aa: ASSPGGTEAF; abundance: .; j_gene: TRBJ1-1; v_gene: TRBV11-3
CDR3aa: ASSRQDMNTEAF; abundance: once; j_gene: TRBJ1-1; v_gene: TRBV5-4
CDR3aa: ASSFRGGPYEQY; abundance: .; j_gene: TRBJ2-7; v_gene: TRBV28
CDR3aa: ASSPSAGAKNTEAF; abundance: .; j_gene: TRBJ1-1; v_gene: TRBV28
CDR3aa: SVLDDSALNNQPQH; abundance: .; j_gene: TRBJ1-5; v_gene: TRBV29-1
CDR3aa: ASSQQGANTEAF; abundance: .; j_gene: TRBJ1-1; v_gene: TRBV3-1/TRBV3-2
CDR3aa: ASSRGVQETQY; abundance: .; j_gene: TRBJ2-5; v_gene: TRBV7-2
CDR3aa: SVTSGGGTDTQY; abundance: .; j_gene: TRBJ2-3; v_gene: TRBV29-1
CDR3aa: ASSTRDSSYEQY; abundance: few; j_gene: TRBJ2-7; v_gene: TRBV5-6
CDR3aa: ASSQSRVAEAF; abundance: .; j_gene: TRBJ1-1; v_gene: TRBV3-1/TRBV3-2
CDR3aa: ASSQEQGREQF; abundance: .; j_gene: TRBJ2-1; v_gene: TRBV3-1/TRBV3-2
CDR3aa: ASSEFRTGPSALH; abundance: .; j_gene: TRBJ1-6; v_gene: TRBV25-1
CDR3aa: ASSDRVRGYT; abundance: .; j_gene: TRBJ1-2; v_gene: TRBV6-2/TRBV6-3
CDR3aa: ASNAGGLNTQY; abundance: .; j_gene: TRBJ2-3; v_gene: TRBV19
CDR3aa: ASSDGGYT; abundance: .; j_gene: TRBJ1-2; v_gene: TRBV6-1
CDR3aa: ASSDGTGVWGATDTQY; abundance: .; j_gene: TRBJ2-3; v_gene: TRBV25-1
CDR3aa: ASSPRTSGSIQETQY; abundance: .; j_gene: TRBJ2-5; v_gene: TRBV18
CDR3aa: ASTGRINEKLF; abundance: .; j_gene: TRBJ1-4; v_gene: TRBV19
CDR3aa: ASSYTSGWETQY; abundance: .; j_gene: TRBJ2-5; v_gene: TRBV6-5
CDR3aa: ASSLGDSNSPLH; abundance: .; j_gene: TRBJ1-6; v_gene: TRBV5-6
CDR3aa: ASSYSGGNTGELF; abundance: .; j_gene: TRBJ2-2; v_gene: TRBV6-5
CDR3aa: ASSSLEKLF; abundance: .; j_gene: TRBJ1-4; v_gene: TRBV6-6
CDR3aa: ASLDRGVTNEKLF; abundance: once; j_gene: TRBJ1-4; v_gene: TRBV2
CDR3aa: ASSLGHGYT; abundance: few; j_gene: TRBJ1-2; v_gene: TRBV28
CDR3aa: ASSVDQNTDTQY; abundance: once; j_gene: TRBJ2-3; v_gene: TRBV9
CDR3aa: ASSEEGGQREQF; abundance: .; j_gene: TRBJ2-1; v_gene: TRBV2
CDR3aa: ASSGGDRTASYNEQF; abundance: once; j_gene: TRBJ2-1; v_gene: TRBV6-1
CDR3aa: ASGLETGSNQPQH; abundance: .; j_gene: TRBJ1-5; v_gene: TRBV12-5
CDR3aa: ATSLTTSGGAGTQY; abundance: .; j_gene: TRBJ2-5; v_gene: TRBV15
CDR3aa: ASSQDIAKNIQY; abundance: .; j_gene: TRBJ2-4; v_gene: TRBV6-6
CDR3aa: ASSSDTIAGGHTDTQY; abundance: .; j_gene: TRBJ2-3; v_gene: TRBV5-4
CDR3aa: ASSLVASFSGANVLT; abundance: .; j_gene: TRBJ2-6; v_gene: TRBV28
CDR3aa: AISDRAGYGYT; abundance: .; j_gene: TRBJ1-2; v_gene: TRBV10-3
CDR3aa: ASSAASGGRGDTQY; abundance: .; j_gene: TRBJ2-3; v_gene: TRBV5-1
CDR3aa: AWSKGFILAGTDTQY; abundance: .; j_gene: TRBJ2-3; v_gene: TRBV30